This T cell receptor (beta chain) was retrieved from a study of identical twins. V lost 3 bases and J 1 base, leaving 12 bases between the germline ends. CDR3 size: 15 residues. This clonotype was counted at least ten times. TCRdb fed the 5' RACE reads into MiXCR, producing one record per CDR3 protein. Of around 480,000 distinct CDR3 sequences in the sample, approximately 14% were seen once. This sample was shared with a second study, whose subject was yellow fever vaccine responses in identical twins.

The origin of this receptor is a woman in her late teens or twenties in good health. V gene TRBV12-3 or TRBV12-4 combines with J gene TRBJ1-1; D unclear. Sequencing was done on a sample of CD4+ T cells sorted from blood. DNA for the CDR3: TGTGCCAGCAGTTTTCGGGCGAACCCGAACACTGAAGCTTTCTTT. The encoded protein is CASSFRANPNTEAFF.